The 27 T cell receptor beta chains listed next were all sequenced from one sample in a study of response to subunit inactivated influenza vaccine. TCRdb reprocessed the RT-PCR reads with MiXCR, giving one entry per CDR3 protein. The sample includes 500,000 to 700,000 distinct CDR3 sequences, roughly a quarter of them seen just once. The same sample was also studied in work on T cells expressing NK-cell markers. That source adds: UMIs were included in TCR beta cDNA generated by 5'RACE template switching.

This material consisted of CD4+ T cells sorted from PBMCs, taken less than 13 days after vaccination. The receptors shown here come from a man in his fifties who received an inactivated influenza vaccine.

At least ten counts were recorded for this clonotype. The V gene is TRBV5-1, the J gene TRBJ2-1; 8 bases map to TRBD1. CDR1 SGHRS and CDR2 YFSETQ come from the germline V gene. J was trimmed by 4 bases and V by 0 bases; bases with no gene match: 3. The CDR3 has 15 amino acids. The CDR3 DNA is TGCGCCAGCAGCTTGGCGCAGGGGGCGTACAATGAGCAGTTCTTC. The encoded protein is CASSLAQGAYNEQFF.

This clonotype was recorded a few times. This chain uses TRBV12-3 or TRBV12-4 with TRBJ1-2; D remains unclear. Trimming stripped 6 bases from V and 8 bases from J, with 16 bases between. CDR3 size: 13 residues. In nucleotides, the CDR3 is TGTGCCAGCAGCAAAAGAGCCAATGGAGGCTACACCTTC. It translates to CASSKRANGGYTF.

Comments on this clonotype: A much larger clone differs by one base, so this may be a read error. The CDR3 is CDSSLKRTSGPYNEQFF. DNA for the CDR3: TGTGACAGCAGCTTAAAGAGAACGTCAGGACCCTACAATGAGCAGTTCTTC. The rearrangement joins TRBV7-2 to TRBJ2-1; D unresolved. The CDR3 is 17 amino acids. CDR1 and CDR2 from the germline V gene are SGHTA and FQGNSA.

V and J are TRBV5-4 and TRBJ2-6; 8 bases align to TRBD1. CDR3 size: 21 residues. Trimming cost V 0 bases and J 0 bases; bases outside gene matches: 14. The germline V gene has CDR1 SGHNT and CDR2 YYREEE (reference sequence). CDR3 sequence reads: CASSLALGWTGSSSGANVLTF. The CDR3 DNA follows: TGTGCCAGCAGCTTGGCCTTGGGTTGGACAGGGTCTTCCTCTGGGGCCAACGTCCTGACTTTC.

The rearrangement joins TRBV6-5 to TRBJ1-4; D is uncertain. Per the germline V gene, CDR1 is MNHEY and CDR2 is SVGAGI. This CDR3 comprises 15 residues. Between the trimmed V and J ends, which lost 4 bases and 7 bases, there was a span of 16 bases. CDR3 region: CASSSLGSRREKLFF. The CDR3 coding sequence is TGTGCCAGCAGTTCCTTGGGGTCACGGCGTGAAAAACTGTTTTTT.

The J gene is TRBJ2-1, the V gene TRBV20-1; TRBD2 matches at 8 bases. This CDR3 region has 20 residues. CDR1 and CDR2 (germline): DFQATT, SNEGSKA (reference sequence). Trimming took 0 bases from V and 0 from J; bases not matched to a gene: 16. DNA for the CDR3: TGCAGTGCTAGAGATGAAGATAGATGGCTAGCGGGCAGCTCCTACAATGAGCAGTTCTTC. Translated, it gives CSARDEDRWLAGSSYNEQFF.

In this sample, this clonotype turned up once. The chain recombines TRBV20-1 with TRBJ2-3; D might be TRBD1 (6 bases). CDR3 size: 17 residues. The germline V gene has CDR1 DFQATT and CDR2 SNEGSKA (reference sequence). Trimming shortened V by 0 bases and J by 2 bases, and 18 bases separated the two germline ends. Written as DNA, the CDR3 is TGCAGTGCTAGAGATCGATTTCGGTGGACAGTCACAGATACGCAGTATTTT. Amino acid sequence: CSARDRFRWTVTDTQYF.

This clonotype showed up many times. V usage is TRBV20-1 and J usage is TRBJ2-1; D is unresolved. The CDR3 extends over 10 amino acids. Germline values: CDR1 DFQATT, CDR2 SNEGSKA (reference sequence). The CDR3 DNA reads TGCAGCGCATGGGACAATGAGCAGTTCTTC. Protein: CSAWDNEQFF.

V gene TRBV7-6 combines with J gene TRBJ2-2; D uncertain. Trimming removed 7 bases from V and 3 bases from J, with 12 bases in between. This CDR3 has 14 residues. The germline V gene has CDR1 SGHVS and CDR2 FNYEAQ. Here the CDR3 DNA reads TGTGCCAGCAATCCGGGTGGAGACACCGGGGAGCTGTTTTTT. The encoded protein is CASNPGGDTGELFF.

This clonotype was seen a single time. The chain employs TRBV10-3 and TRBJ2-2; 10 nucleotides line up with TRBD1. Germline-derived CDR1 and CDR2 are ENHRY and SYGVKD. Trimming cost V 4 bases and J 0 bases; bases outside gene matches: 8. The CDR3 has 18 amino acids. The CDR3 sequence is CAISGGTGAYANTGELFF. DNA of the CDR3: TGTGCCATCAGTGGCGGGACAGGGGCGTACGCGAACACCGGGGAGCTGTTTTTT.

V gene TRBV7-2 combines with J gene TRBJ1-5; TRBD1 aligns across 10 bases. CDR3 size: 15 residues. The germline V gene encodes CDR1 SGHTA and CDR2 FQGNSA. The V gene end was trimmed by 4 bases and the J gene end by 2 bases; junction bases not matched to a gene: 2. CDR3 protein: CASSWGTGGNQPQHF. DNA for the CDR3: TGTGCCAGCAGCTGGGGGACAGGGGGCAATCAGCCCCAGCATTTT.

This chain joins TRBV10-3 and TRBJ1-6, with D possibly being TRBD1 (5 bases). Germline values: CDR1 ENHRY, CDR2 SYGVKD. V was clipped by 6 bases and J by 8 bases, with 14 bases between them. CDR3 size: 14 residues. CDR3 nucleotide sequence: TGTGCCATCAGCGCTCAGGGCTTGGATTCACCCCTCCACTTT. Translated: CAISAQGLDSPLHF.

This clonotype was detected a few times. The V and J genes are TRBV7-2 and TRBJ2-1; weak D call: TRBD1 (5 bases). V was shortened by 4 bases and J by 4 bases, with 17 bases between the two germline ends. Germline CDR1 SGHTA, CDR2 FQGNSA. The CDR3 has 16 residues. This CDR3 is CASSSHSGAEYNEQFF. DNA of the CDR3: TGTGCCAGCAGCTCCCACAGTGGGGCGGAGTACAATGAGCAGTTCTTC.

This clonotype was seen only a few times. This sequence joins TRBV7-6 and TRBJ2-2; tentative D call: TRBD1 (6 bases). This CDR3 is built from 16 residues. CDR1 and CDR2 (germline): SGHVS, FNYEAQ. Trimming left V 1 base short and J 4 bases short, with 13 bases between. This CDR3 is CASSLEWGRGTGELFF. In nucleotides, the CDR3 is TGTGCCAGCAGCTTAGAATGGGGGCGCGGCACCGGGGAGCTGTTTTTT.

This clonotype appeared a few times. The CDR3 reads CASSKRTGVSTDTQYF. The CDR3 DNA reads as TGTGCCAGCAGCAAAAGGACAGGAGTTAGCACAGATACGCAGTATTTT. The rearrangement uses TRBV7-2 and TRBJ2-3, with TRBD1 identical over 7 bases. CDR3 length equals 16 residues. With V trimmed by 5 bases and J by 0 bases, 8 bases remained unmatched. Germline V gene sequence: CDR1 SGHTA, CDR2 FQGNSA.

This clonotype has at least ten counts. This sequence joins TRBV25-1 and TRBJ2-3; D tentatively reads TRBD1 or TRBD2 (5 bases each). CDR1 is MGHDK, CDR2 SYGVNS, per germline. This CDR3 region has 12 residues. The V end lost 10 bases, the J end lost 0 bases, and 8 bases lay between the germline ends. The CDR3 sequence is CATWGSTDTQYF. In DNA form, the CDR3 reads TGTGCCACCTGGGGGAGCACAGATACGCAGTATTTT.

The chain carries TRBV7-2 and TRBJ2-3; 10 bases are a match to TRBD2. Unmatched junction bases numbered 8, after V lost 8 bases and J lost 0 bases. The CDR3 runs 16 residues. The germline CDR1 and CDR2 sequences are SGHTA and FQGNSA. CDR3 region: CASGASGRGSTDTQYF. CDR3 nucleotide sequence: TGTGCCAGCGGCGCTAGCGGGAGAGGTAGCACAGATACGCAGTATTTT. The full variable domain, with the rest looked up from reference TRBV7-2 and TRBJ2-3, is GAGVSQSPSNKVTEKGKDVELRCDPISGHTALYWYRQSLGQGLEFLIYFQGNSAPDKSGLPSDRFSAERTGGSVSTLTIQRTQQEDSAVYLCASGASGRGSTDTQYFGPGTRLTVL.

The CDR3 nucleotides read TGTGCCAGCAGCATGACTAGCGGGACGAACTACAATGAGCAGTTCTTC. Its protein is CASSMTSGTNYNEQFF. The chain links TRBV5-4 to TRBJ2-1; 11 positions match TRBD2. The ends lost 4 bases at V and 3 bases at J; junction bases unmatched: 6. CDR1 is SGHNT and CDR2 is YYREEE in the germline V gene (reference sequence). The CDR3 has 16 residues.

For the CDR3, the DNA is TGTGCCAGCAGCCAGGGACAGGGGGCTGGGGAGACCCAGTACTTC. It is translated as CASSQGQGAGETQYF. V and J are TRBV3-1 and TRBJ2-5; 12 bases agree with TRBD1. The V gene end was trimmed by 3 bases and the J gene end by 5 bases; junction bases not matched to a gene: 4. CDR1 is LGHDT and CDR2 is YNNKEL in the germline V gene (reference sequence). The CDR3 covers 15 residues.

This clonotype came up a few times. The CDR3 is CASSLTSLSGNTIYF. The CDR3 DNA reads TGTGCCAGCAGCCTCACCAGCCTGTCTGGAAACACCATATATTTT. The genes are TRBV3-1 and TRBJ1-3; D remains ambiguous. With 4 bases removed from V and 1 base from J, the gap between germline ends came to 11 bases. Germline CDR1 LGHDT, CDR2 YNNKEL (reference sequence). The CDR3 sequence is 15 residues long.

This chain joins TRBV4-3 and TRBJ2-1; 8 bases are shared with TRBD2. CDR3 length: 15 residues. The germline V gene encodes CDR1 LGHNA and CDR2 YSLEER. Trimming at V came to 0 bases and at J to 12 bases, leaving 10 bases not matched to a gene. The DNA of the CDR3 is TGCGCCAGCAGCCAAGATTTCCGGGAGGGTAGGGTGCAGTTCTTC. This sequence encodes CASSQDFREGRVQFF.

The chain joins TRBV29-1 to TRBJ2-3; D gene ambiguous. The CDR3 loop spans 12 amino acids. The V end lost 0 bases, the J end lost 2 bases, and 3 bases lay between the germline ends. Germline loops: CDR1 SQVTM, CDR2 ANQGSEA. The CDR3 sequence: CSVEDFTDTQYF. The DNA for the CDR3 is TGCAGCGTTGAAGATTTCACAGATACGCAGTATTTT.

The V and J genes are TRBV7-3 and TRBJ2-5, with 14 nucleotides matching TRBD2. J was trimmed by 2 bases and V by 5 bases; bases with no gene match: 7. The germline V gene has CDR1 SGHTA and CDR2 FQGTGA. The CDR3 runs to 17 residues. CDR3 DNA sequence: TGTGCCAGCAGCCTTTCCGGACTAGCGGGAGGTCAAGAGACCCAGTACTTC. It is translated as CASSLSGLAGGQETQYF.

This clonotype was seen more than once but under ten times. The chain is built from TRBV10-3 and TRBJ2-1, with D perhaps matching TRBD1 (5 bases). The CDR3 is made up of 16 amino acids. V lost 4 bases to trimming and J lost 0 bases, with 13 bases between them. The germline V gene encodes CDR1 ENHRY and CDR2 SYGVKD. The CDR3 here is CAISGVGRSSYNEQFF. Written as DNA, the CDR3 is TGTGCCATCAGTGGGGTGGGGCGAAGCTCCTACAATGAGCAGTTCTTC.

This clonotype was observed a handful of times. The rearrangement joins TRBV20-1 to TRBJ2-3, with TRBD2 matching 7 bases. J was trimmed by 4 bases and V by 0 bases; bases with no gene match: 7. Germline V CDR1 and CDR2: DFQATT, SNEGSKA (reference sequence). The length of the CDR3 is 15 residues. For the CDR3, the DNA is TGCAGTGCTAGAGAATCCGAAGCGGGATCAGATACGCAGTATTTT. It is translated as CSARESEAGSDTQYF.

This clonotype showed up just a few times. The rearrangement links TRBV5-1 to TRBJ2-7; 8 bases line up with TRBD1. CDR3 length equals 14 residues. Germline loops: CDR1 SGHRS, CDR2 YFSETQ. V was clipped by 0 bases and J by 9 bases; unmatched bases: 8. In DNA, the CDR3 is TGCGCCAGCAGCTTGGCCGGACAGGGATCGGGGCAGTACTTC. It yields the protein CASSLAGQGSGQYF.

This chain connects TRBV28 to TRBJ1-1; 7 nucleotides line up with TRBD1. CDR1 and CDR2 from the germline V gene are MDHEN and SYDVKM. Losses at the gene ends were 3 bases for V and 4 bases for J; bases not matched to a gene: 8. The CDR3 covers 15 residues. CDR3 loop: CASSLWRGRVTEAFF. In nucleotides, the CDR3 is TGTGCCAGCAGTTTGTGGAGGGGGCGGGTCACTGAAGCTTTCTTT.